This record covers a single TCR beta chain. Because it lacks the conserved phenylalanine or tryptophan at the end, this CDR3 is likely a read error. Every patient was untreated before thyroid surgery. With 3 bases removed from V and 2 bases from J, the gap between germline ends came to 14 bases. The CDR3 covers 14 residues. Germline-derived CDR1 and CDR2 are DFQATT and SNEGSKA (reference sequence). This sample was taken from a study of metastatic and nonmetastatic thyroid tumors. As originally analysed: What underpinned the distant-metastasis classifier for papillary thyroid cancer was the set of CDR3 differences across clinicopathological groups. TCRdb reassembled clones from the PCR reads with MiXCR. The V and J calls here are based on TCRdb, not the publication. The table lists 43,000 or so clones, around 4% of them singletons.

The chain joins TRBV20-1 to TRBJ2-7; D ambiguous. This receptor was obtained from a female donor with papillary thyroid cancer or a benign thyroid nodule (not recorded which). Some clones in this sample may be carry-over from other donors' samples. The sequenced sample consisted of blood. In nucleotides, the CDR3 is TGCAGTGCTAGTGGTCCAGGATTTACCTACGAGCAGTACTCC. This gives the protein CSASGPGFTYEQYS.